The 29 T cell receptor beta chains reported below all come from one sample, sequenced in a study of beta chain features in type 1 diabetes. Whole-study findings and limits: Within each of all four CD4+ subsets, Type 1 diabetes patients had TCRB CDR3s that were moderately but significantly shorter.

Isolated RNA was reverse transcribed in full, so expressed TCRB transcripts were sequenced. The repertoire was sequenced with immunoSEQ multiplex PCR; TCRdb's copy has only in-frame clones and lacks some. The data show approximately 360,000 clones, 10% to 15% seen once. No antigen is known for these receptors. The sample was naive CD4+ T cells from blood. The receptors stem from a woman under 30 with type 1 diabetes.

This clone was counted between two and nine times. The chain joins TRBV5-1 to TRBJ2-7, with TRBD1 matching over 9 bases. CDR1 and CDR2 from the germline V gene are SGHRS and YFSETQ. The V and J ends lost 0 bases and 3 bases, in that order; junction bases with no gene match: 7. The CDR3 is 16 amino acids. CDR3 protein: CASSLATGDRVYEQYF. The CDR3 DNA is TGCGCCAGCAGCTTGGCTACGGGGGACAGGGTCTACGAGCAGTACTTC.

This clone was seen a few times. The chain couples TRBV19 to TRBJ1-2; a weak D match, TRBD1 (5 bases). The CDR3 is 13 residues long. The germline CDR1 and CDR2 sequences are LNHDA and SQIVND (reference sequence). V was shortened by 7 bases and J by 6 bases, with 15 bases between the two germline ends. As DNA, the CDR3 is TGTGCCAGTAATCCTCTTGGGGCGAATGGCTACACCTTC. As protein: CASNPLGANGYTF.

V is TRBV11-2 and J is TRBJ1-1; no clear D gene. V lost 5 bases and J 2 bases, leaving 9 bases between the germline ends. The CDR3 contains 13 residues. Looked up from germline, CDR1 is SGHAT and CDR2 is FQNNGV. The CDR3, as DNA: TGTGCCAGCAGCATGCGGGCCAACACTGAAGCTTTCTTT. It codes for CASSMRANTEAFF.

This sequence joins TRBV7-9 and TRBJ2-7; D is possibly TRBD1 (6 bases). The CDR3 totals 12 residues. Germline V gene lookup returns CDR1 SEHNR and CDR2 FQNEAQ (reference sequence). V was cut by 1 base and J by 8 bases, with 9 bases left in between. The CDR3 region has the DNA TGTGCCAGCAGCTTAGTAGGGGACAAGCAGTACTTC. Translation gives CASSLVGDKQYF. Complete variable domain (other parts from reference TRBV7-9 and TRBJ2-7): DTGVSQNPRHKITKRGQNVTFRCDPISEHNRLYWYRQTLGQGPEFLTYFQNEAQLEKSRLLSDRFSAERPKGSFSTLEIQRTEQGDSAMYLCASSLVGDKQYFGPGTRLTVT.

The sample holds a few counts of this clone. The chain combines TRBV19 with TRBJ2-6; 9 bases map to TRBD1. CDR3 length: 18 residues. With V trimmed by 5 bases and J by 0 bases, 8 bases remained unmatched. In germline, CDR1 is LNHDA, CDR2 SQIVND (reference sequence). The DNA for the CDR3 is TGTGCCAGTAGTGCCGCCGGGACAGGGAGCTCTGGGGCCAACGTCCTGACTTTC. The encoded protein is CASSAAGTGSSGANVLTF.

This clone was counted between two and nine times. The chain links TRBV29-1 to TRBJ1-2, with D tentatively TRBD1 (5 bases). The CDR3 has 14 residues. Germline CDR1 reads SQVTM; CDR2 reads ANQGSEA. The ends were cut back, 0 bases at V and 8 bases at J, with 16 bases in the middle. CDR3 amino acids: CSVEDLGHGKGYTF. The CDR3, as DNA: TGCAGCGTTGAAGATCTAGGACATGGAAAAGGCTACACCTTC.

This clone was seen a few times. The rearrangement uses TRBV28 and TRBJ2-2; TRBD2 matches 9 bases. The trim removed 5 bases at V and 10 bases at J, leaving 8 bases unmatched. This CDR3 is built from 14 residues. Germline V gives CDR1 MDHEN, CDR2 SYDVKM. CDR3 protein: CASSRGTSRQELFF. The CDR3, as DNA: TGTGCCAGCAGTCGGGGGACTAGCCGACAGGAGCTGTTTTTT.

In this sample, this clone turned up a few times. This sequence joins TRBV5-4 and TRBJ2-7; TRBD1 might be the D (5 bases). Trimming shortened V by 1 base and J by 2 bases, and 13 bases separated the two germline ends. CDR1 is SGHNT, CDR2 YYREEE, per germline (reference sequence). The CDR3 consists of 15 residues. Written as DNA, the CDR3 is TGTGCCAGCAGCTTGAGCAGGGTAGGTCCCTACGAGCAGTACTTC. It yields the protein CASSLSRVGPYEQYF.

This clone was recorded a few times. The rearrangement links TRBV11-2 to TRBJ2-7; no reliable D call. Trimming cost V 5 bases and J 1 base, with 18 bases left between them. In germline, CDR1 is SGHAT, CDR2 FQNNGV. This CDR3 spans 16 amino acids. The CDR3 is CASSPGLATISYEQYF. CDR3 bases: TGTGCCAGCAGCCCCGGGTTGGCGACCATTTCCTACGAGCAGTACTTC. Together with reference TRBV11-2 and TRBJ2-7, the CDR3 gives the full variable domain: EAGVAQSPRYKIIEKRQSVAFWCNPISGHATLYWYQQILGQGPKLLIQFQNNGVVDDSQLPKDRFSAERLKGVDSTLKIQPAKLEDSAVYLCASSPGLATISYEQYFGPGTRLTVT.

CDR3 residues: CASSFSRVNTGELFF. CDR3 bases: TGTGCCAGCAGCTTCTCCAGGGTGAACACCGGGGAGCTGTTTTTT. The V gene is TRBV7-3, the J gene TRBJ2-2; a possible D gene is TRBD1 (5 bases). The CDR3 contains 15 residues. The germline gives CDR1 SGHTA, CDR2 FQGTGA. V lost 3 bases and J 1 base, leaving 9 bases between the germline ends.

This chain joins TRBV29-1 and TRBJ1-1; weak D call: TRBD1 (6 bases). The V gene lost 6 bases and the J gene lost 5 bases, with 19 bases spanning the gap. Germline loops: CDR1 SQVTM, CDR2 ANQGSEA. The CDR3 is 14 amino acids. The CDR3 DNA sequence: TGCAGCGTCGCAAATCGGGGGGCTGGGACTGAAGCTTTCTTT. This sequence encodes CSVANRGAGTEAFF. Full variable domain (remainder filled in from reference TRBV29-1 and TRBJ1-1): SAVISQKPSRDICQRGTSLTIQCQVDSQVTMMFWYRQQPGQSLTLIATANQGSEATYESGFVIDKFPISRPNLTFSTLTVSNMSPEDSSIYLCSVANRGAGTEAFFGQGTRLTVV.

Turning to this clone: Other DNA sequences in the sample encode the same CDR3. The V call is TRBV7-2, the J call TRBJ2-3, with 10 bases fitting TRBD2. The J segment lost 1 base and the V segment lost 1 base, leaving 2 bases of the junction unmatched. The CDR3 length is 16 residues. Germline lookup yields CDR1 SGHTA and CDR2 FQGNSA. The chain's CDR3 is CASSLGLAGGTDTQYF. CDR3 DNA sequence: TGTGCCAGCAGCTTAGGTCTAGCGGGAGGCACAGATACGCAGTATTTT. The whole variable domain, filled in from reference TRBV7-2 and TRBJ2-3, reads GAGVSQSPSNKVTEKGKDVELRCDPISGHTALYWYRQSLGQGLEFLIYFQGNSAPDKSGLPSDRFSAERTGGSVSTLTIQRTQQEDSAVYLCASSLGLAGGTDTQYFGPGTRLTVL.

This clone showed up just a few times. The chain recombines TRBV20-1 with TRBJ2-3, with D uncertain. There are 10 residues in the CDR3. The V gene's germline CDR1 is DFQATT and CDR2 SNEGSKA (reference sequence). Trimming took 5 bases from V and 6 from J, leaving 6 bases between them. CDR3 in amino acids: CSAQRDTQYF. The DNA for the CDR3 is TGCAGTGCTCAGAGGGATACGCAGTATTTT.

The gene calls are TRBV29-1 and TRBJ2-5; TRBD1 matches 8 bases. J was trimmed by 4 bases and V by 7 bases; bases with no gene match: 8. This CDR3 contains 13 residues. The germline V gene has CDR1 SQVTM and CDR2 ANQGSEA. The CDR3 sequence is CSARRQGPETQYF. As DNA, the CDR3 is TGCAGCGCTCGAAGACAGGGGCCAGAGACCCAGTACTTC.

This clone was observed a handful of times. CDR3 loop: CASSQEDRGNQPQHF. The CDR3 DNA sequence: TGCGCCAGCAGCCAAGAGGACAGGGGCAATCAGCCCCAGCATTTT. This sequence joins TRBV4-3 and TRBJ1-5; TRBD1 aligns across 8 bases. CDR1 and CDR2 from the germline V gene are LGHNA and YSLEER. The CDR3 has 15 residues. V gave up 0 bases and J gave up 2 bases; unmatched junction bases: 0.

A few counts support this clone. The chain carries TRBV28 and TRBJ2-1; TRBD2 aligns across 14 bases. This CDR3 is built from 17 residues. Germline CDR1 reads MDHEN; CDR2 reads SYDVKM. V shed 5 bases and J 8 bases; nucleotides not matched to a gene: 11. In nucleotides, the CDR3 is TGTGCCAGCAGTCCGACTAGCGGGAGGGCCCAGTCCCATGAGCAGTTCTTC. Translated, it gives CASSPTSGRAQSHEQFF.

The chain couples TRBV4-3 to TRBJ2-1; 9 bases line up with TRBD1. CDR1 is LGHNA, CDR2 YSLEER, per germline. Trimming at V came to 1 base and at J to 2 bases, leaving 6 bases not matched to a gene. The CDR3 is 17 amino acids. In nucleotides, the CDR3 is TGCGCCAGCAGCCAAGGGAGGGGGACAGGGCCCTACAATGAGCAGTTCTTC. Translation gives CASSQGRGTGPYNEQFF.

The chain carries TRBV5-6 and TRBJ2-7; 11 bases match TRBD2. Germline assignment: CDR1 SGHDT and CDR2 YYEEEE. Losses at the gene ends were 0 bases for V and 3 bases for J; bases not matched to a gene: 8. The CDR3 is 17 amino acids. CDR3 loop: CASSLVGLAGHDYEQYF. In nucleotides, the CDR3 is TGTGCCAGCAGCTTGGTTGGACTAGCGGGCCACGACTACGAGCAGTACTTC. Combining the CDR3 with reference TRBV5-6 and TRBJ2-7 gives the whole variable domain DAGVTQSPTHLIKTRGQQVTLRCSPKSGHDTVSWYQQALGQGPQFIFQYYEEEERQRGNFPDRFSGHQFPNYSSELNVNALLLGDSALYLCASSLVGLAGHDYEQYFGPGTRLTVT.

This chain joins TRBV4-1 and TRBJ2-2, with 11 bases fitting TRBD2. V shed 1 base and J 6 bases; nucleotides not matched to a gene: 4. CDR3 length: 16 residues. Germline CDR1 MGHRA, CDR2 YSYEKL. CDR3 bases: TGCGCCAGCAGCCAAGTTACTAGCGGGAGCGCCGGGGAGCTGTTTTTT. Translation gives CASSQVTSGSAGELFF.

In this sample, this clone turned up a few times. This sequence joins TRBV30 and TRBJ1-5, with 7 bases that match TRBD1. The germline CDR1 and CDR2 sequences are GTSNPN and SVGIG (reference sequence). J was trimmed by 6 bases and V by 4 bases; bases with no gene match: 3. The CDR3 runs 12 residues. DNA of the CDR3: TGTGCCTGGAATACAGGGGCTCAGCCCCAGCATTTT. Its translation: CAWNTGAQPQHF. The complete variable domain, with remaining parts taken from reference TRBV30 and TRBJ1-5, reads SQTIHQWPATLVQPVGSPLSLECTVEGTSNPNLYWYRQAAGRGLQLLFYSVGIGQISSEVPQNLSASRPQDRQFILSSKKLLLSDSGFYLCAWNTGAQPQHFGDGTRLSIL.

The chain employs TRBV5-4 and TRBJ2-7, with 8 bases matching TRBD2. Germline V gene sequence: CDR1 SGHNT, CDR2 YYREEE (reference sequence). The CDR3 sequence is 15 residues long. The V and J ends lost 0 bases and 2 bases, in that order; junction bases with no gene match: 4. CDR3 region: CASSLGGGGPYEQYF. The CDR3 DNA reads TGTGCCAGCAGCTTGGGAGGCGGGGGGCCCTACGAGCAGTACTTC.

The genes are TRBV4-3 and TRBJ2-7; possibly TRBD2 for D (7 bases). The CDR3 totals 15 residues. Germline V gives CDR1 LGHNA, CDR2 YSLEER. Trimming took 10 bases from V and 7 from J, leaving 26 bases between them. In DNA, the CDR3 is TGCGCCACCGTCGGAGGGGGGGGGCCGCGGTGGGAGCAGTACTTC. Translation: CATVGGGGPRWEQYF.

The J gene is TRBJ2-7, the V gene TRBV5-1; 14 bases are a match to TRBD2. The CDR3 has 15 residues. Germline V gene sequence: CDR1 SGHRS, CDR2 YFSETQ. The V segment lost 4 bases and the J segment 4 bases; nucleotides outside the gene matches: 4. CDR3 in amino acids: CASSGTSGSWYEQYF. In nucleotides, the CDR3 is TGCGCCAGCAGCGGGACTAGCGGGAGTTGGTACGAGCAGTACTTC. The variable domain in full, with the rest retrieved from reference TRBV5-1 and TRBJ2-7, is KAGVTQTPRYLIKTRGQQVTLSCSPISGHRSVSWYQQTPGQGLQFLFEYFSETQRNKGNFPGRFSGRQFSNSRSEMNVSTLELGDSALYLCASSGTSGSWYEQYFGPGTRLTVT.

The chain joins TRBV4-3 to TRBJ2-2; 10 nucleotides line up with TRBD2. V trimming: 3 bases; J trimming: 3 bases; junction bases outside the gene matches: 4. Per the germline V gene, CDR1 is LGHNA and CDR2 is YSLEER. This CDR3 region has 16 residues. CDR3 nucleotide sequence: TGCGCCAGCAGCCACACTAGCGGGACAGACACCGGGGAGCTGTTTTTT. It translates to CASSHTSGTDTGELFF.

V and J are TRBV2 and TRBJ2-5; possibly TRBD1 for D (5 bases). V was shortened by 0 bases and J by 5 bases, with 10 bases between the two germline ends. From germline, CDR1 is SNHLY and CDR2 FYNNEI. The CDR3 sequence is 14 residues long. The CDR3 region is CASSEAWAGETQYF. CDR3 coding DNA: TGTGCCAGCAGTGAAGCGTGGGCAGGGGAGACCCAGTACTTC.

The CDR3 is CASSWQGENTEAFF. The CDR3 DNA follows: TGCGCCAGCAGCTGGCAGGGGGAGAACACTGAAGCTTTCTTT. The chain links TRBV5-1 to TRBJ1-1; 7 bases align to TRBD1. The length of the CDR3 is 14 residues. Germline V gives CDR1 SGHRS, CDR2 YFSETQ. J gave up 1 base and V 3 bases, and 3 bases lay outside the gene matches. Supplemented by reference TRBV5-1 and TRBJ1-1, the full variable domain reads KAGVTQTPRYLIKTRGQQVTLSCSPISGHRSVSWYQQTPGQGLQFLFEYFSETQRNKGNFPGRFSGRQFSNSRSEMNVSTLELGDSALYLCASSWQGENTEAFFGQGTRLTVV.

The sample holds a few counts of this clone. This chain joins TRBV27 and TRBJ2-5; possibly TRBD2 for D (5 bases). The end of the DNA is better explained by TRBJ2-7, so the J call may be wrong. This CDR3 has 13 amino acids. The germline V gene encodes CDR1 MNHEY and CDR2 SMNVEV (reference sequence). CDR3 DNA: TGTGCCAGCAGTTTAATGGGAGCCTACGAGCAGTACTTC. This codes for CASSLMGAYEQYF.

This clone was picked up a small number of times. The V and J genes are TRBV12-5 and TRBJ2-5, with TRBD1 identical over 9 bases. Unmatched junction bases numbered 5, after V lost 5 bases and J lost 1 base. This CDR3 spans 15 amino acids. Germline CDR1 LGHNT, CDR2 FRNRAP. The CDR3 DNA follows: TGTGCTAGTGGTACCGGGGACAGGGCCCAAGAGACCCAGTACTTC. Its translation: CASGTGDRAQETQYF.

This chain joins TRBV9 and TRBJ1-1; D is unclear. The length of the CDR3 is 14 residues. The V end lost 2 bases, the J end lost 3 bases, and 11 bases lay between the germline ends. The germline CDR1 and CDR2 sequences are SGDLS and YYNGEE. The CDR3 sequence is CASSVIPEDTEAFF. The CDR3 nucleotides read TGTGCCAGCAGCGTTATACCTGAGGACACTGAAGCTTTCTTT.